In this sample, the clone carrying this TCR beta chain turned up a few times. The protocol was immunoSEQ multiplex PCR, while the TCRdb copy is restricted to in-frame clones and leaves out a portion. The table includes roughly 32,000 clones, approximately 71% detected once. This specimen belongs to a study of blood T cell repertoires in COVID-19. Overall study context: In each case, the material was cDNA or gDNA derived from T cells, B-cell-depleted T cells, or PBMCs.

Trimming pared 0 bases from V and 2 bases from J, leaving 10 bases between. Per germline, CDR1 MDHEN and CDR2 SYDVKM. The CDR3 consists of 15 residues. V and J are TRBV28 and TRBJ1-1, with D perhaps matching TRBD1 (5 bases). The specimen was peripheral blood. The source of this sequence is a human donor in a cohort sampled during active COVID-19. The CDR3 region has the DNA TGTGCCAGCAGTTTATGGCTAGGGGTCAACACTGAAGCTTTCTTT. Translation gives CASSLWLGVNTEAFF.